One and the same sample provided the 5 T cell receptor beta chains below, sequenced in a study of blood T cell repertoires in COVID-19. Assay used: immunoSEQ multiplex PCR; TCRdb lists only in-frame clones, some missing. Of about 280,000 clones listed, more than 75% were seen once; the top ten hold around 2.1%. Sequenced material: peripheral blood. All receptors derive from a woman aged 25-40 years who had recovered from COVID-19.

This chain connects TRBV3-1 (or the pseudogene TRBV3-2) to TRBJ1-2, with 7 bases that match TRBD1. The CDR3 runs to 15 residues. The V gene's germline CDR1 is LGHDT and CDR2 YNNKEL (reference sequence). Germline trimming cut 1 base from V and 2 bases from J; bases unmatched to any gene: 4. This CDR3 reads CASSQGMTGNYGYTF. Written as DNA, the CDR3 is TGTGCCAGCAGCCAAGGGATGACAGGGAACTATGGCTACACCTTC.

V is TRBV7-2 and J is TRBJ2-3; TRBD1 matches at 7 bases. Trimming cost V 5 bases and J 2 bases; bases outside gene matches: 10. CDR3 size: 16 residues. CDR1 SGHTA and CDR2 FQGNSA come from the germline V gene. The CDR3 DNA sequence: TGTGCCAGCAGCACGCAGGGGGTGGTACTCACAGATACGCAGTATTTT. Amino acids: CASSTQGVVLTDTQYF.

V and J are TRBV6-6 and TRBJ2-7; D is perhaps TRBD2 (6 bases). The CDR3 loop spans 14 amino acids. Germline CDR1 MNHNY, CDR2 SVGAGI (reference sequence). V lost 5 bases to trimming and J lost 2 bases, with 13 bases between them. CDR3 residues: CASSPRGGTYEQYF. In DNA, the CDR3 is TGTGCCAGCAGTCCGCGGGGCGGGACCTACGAGCAGTACTTC.

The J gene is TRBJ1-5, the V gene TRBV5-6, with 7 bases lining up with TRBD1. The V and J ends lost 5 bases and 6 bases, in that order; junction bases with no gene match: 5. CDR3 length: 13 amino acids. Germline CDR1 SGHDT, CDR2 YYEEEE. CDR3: CASSRTGVQPQHF. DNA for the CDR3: TGTGCCAGCAGTCGCACAGGGGTTCAGCCCCAGCATTTT.

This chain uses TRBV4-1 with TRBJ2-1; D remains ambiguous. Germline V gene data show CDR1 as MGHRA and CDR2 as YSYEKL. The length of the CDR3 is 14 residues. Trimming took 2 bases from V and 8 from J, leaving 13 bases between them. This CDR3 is CASSQITHQDEQFF. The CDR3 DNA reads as TGCGCCAGCAGCCAAATTACCCATCAGGATGAGCAGTTCTTC.